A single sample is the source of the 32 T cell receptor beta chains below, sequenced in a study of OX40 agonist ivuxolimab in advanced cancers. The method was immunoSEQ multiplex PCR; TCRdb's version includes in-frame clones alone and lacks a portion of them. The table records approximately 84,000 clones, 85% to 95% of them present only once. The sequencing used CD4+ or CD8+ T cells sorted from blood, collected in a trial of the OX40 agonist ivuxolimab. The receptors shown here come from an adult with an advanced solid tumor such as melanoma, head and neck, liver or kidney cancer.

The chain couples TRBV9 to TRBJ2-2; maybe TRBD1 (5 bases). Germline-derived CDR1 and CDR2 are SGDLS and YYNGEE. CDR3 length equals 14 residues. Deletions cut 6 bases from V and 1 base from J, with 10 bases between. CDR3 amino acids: CASNPTVNTGELFF. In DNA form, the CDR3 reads TGTGCCAGCAACCCGACAGTGAACACCGGGGAGCTGTTTTTT.

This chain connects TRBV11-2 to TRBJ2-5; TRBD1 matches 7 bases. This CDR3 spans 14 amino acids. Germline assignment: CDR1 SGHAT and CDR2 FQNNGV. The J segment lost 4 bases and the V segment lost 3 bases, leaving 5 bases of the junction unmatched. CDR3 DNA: TGTGCCAGCAGCTTTTATGGGACAGCAGAGACCCAGTACTTC. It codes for CASSFYGTAETQYF. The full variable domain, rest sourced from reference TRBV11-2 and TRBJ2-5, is EAGVAQSPRYKIIEKRQSVAFWCNPISGHATLYWYQQILGQGPKLLIQFQNNGVVDDSQLPKDRFSAERLKGVDSTLKIQPAKLEDSAVYLCASSFYGTAETQYFGPGTRLLVL.

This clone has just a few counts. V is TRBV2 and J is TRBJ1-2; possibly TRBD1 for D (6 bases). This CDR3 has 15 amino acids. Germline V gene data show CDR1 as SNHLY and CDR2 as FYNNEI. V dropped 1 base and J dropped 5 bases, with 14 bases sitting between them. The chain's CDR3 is CASSEGGQNLYGYTF. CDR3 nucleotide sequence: TGTGCCAGCAGTGAAGGGGGGCAGAACCTTTATGGCTACACCTTC.

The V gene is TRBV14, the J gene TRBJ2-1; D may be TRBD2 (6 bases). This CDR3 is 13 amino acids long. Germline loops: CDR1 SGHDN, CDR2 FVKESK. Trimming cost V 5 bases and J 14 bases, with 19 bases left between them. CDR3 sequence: CASSLSPGRREFF. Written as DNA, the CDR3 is TGTGCCAGCAGCTTGTCCCCCGGACGGAGGGAGTTCTTC. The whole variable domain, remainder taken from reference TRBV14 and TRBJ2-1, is EAGVTQFPSHSVIEKGQTVTLRCDPISGHDNLYWYRRVMGKEIKFLLHFVKESKQDESGMPNNRFLAERTGGTYSTLKVQPAELEDSGVYFCASSLSPGRREFFGPGTRLTVL.

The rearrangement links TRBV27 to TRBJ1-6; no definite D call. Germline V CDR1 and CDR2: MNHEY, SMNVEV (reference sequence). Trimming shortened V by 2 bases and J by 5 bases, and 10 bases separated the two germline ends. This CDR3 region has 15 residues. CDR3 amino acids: CASSLRIGDNSPLHF. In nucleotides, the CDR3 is TGTGCCAGCAGTTTACGGATAGGTGATAATTCACCCCTCCACTTT.

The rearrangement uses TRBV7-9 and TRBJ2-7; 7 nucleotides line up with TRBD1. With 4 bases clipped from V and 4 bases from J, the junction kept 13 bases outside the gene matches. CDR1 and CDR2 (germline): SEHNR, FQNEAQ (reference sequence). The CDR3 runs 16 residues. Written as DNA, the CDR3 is TGTGCCAGCAGCTCATACCGGACAGGCTTTTGGTACGAGCAGTACTTC. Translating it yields CASSSYRTGFWYEQYF.

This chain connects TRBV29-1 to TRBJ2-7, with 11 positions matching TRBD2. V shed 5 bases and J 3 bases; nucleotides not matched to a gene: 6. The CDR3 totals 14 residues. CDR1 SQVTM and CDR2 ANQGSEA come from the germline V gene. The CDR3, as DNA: TGCAGCGTTTTAGGGCTAGCGGGGGGCTACGAGCAGTACTTC. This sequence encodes CSVLGLAGGYEQYF.

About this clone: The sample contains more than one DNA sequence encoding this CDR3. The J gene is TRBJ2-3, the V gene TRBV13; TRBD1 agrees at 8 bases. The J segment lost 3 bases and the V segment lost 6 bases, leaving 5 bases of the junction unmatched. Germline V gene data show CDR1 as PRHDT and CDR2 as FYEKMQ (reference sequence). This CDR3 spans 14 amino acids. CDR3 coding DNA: TGTGCCAGCAGTCCAGGGGGCGGGACAGATACGCAGTATTTT. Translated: CASSPGGGTDTQYF.

The CDR3 nucleotides are TGCGCCAGCAGCCAACGCATTCTAGGGGGCACTGAAGCTTTCTTT. Translation: CASSQRILGGTEAFF. The chain has TRBV4-1 and TRBJ1-1, with D maybe TRBD1 (6 bases). V dropped 2 bases and J dropped 4 bases, with 14 bases sitting between them. CDR3 size: 15 residues. Germline CDR1 reads MGHRA; CDR2 reads YSYEKL.

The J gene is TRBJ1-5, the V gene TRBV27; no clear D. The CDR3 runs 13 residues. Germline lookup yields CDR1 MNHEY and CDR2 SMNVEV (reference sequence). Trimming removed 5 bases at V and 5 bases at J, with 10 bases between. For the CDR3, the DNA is TGTGCCAGCAGTCCGCTAGAGGATCAGCCCCAGCATTTT. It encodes CASSPLEDQPQHF.

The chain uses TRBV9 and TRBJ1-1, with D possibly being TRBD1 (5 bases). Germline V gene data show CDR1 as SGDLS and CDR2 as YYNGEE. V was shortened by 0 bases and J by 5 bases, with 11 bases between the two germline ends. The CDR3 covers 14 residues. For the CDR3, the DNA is TGTGCCAGCAGCGTAGGGCGGGGCGGGACTGAAGCTTTCTTT. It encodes CASSVGRGGTEAFF.

The CDR3 DNA sequence: TGTGCCAGCAGCTTAAATGGGGGTAGCGAGACCCAGTACTTC. Protein product: CASSLNGGSETQYF. The chain combines TRBV7-8 with TRBJ2-5; TRBD1 or TRBD2 may be the D gene (5 bases each). V was trimmed by 2 bases and J by 5 bases, leaving 12 bases between them. This CDR3 is built from 14 residues. Germline loops: CDR1 SGHVS, CDR2 FQNEAQ.

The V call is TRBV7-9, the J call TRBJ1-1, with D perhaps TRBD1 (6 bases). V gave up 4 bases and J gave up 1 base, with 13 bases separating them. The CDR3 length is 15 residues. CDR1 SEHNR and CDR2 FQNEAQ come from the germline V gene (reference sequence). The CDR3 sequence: CASSSRTAKNTEAFF. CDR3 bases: TGTGCCAGCAGCTCACGGACAGCTAAGAACACTGAAGCTTTCTTT.

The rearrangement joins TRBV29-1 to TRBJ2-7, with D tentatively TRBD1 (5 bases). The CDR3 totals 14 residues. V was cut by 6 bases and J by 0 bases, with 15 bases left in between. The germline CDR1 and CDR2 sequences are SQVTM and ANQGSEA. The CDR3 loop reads CSVQLTGVSYEQYF. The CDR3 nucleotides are TGCAGCGTCCAATTAACAGGCGTCTCCTACGAGCAGTACTTC.

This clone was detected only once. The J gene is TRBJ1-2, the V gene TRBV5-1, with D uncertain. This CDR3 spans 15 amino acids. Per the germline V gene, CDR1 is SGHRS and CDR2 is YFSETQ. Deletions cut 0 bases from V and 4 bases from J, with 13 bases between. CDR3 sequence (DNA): TGCGCCAGCAGCTTGGATTGGACGGTAACCTATGGCTACACCTTC. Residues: CASSLDWTVTYGYTF.

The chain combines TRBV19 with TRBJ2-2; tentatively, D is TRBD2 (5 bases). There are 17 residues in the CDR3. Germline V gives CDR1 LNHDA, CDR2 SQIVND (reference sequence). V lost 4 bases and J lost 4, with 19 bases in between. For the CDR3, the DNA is TGTGCCAGTAGTAAAGGACCCGACGGTCTAGCCACCGGGGAGCTGTTTTTT. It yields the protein CASSKGPDGLATGELFF.

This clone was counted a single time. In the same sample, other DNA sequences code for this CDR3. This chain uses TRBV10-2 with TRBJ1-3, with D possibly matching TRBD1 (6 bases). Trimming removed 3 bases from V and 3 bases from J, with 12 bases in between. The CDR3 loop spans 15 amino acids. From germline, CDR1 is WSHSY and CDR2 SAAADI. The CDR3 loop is CASSEPGAYGNTIYF. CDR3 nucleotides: TGCGCCAGCAGTGAACCAGGGGCCTATGGAAACACCATATATTTT.

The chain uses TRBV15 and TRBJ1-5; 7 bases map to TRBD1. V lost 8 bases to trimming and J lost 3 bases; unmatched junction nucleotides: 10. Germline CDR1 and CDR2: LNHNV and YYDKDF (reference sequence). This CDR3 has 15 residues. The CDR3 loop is CATASGTDYNQPQHF. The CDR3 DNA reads TGTGCCACCGCCTCCGGGACAGATTACAATCAGCCCCAGCATTTT.

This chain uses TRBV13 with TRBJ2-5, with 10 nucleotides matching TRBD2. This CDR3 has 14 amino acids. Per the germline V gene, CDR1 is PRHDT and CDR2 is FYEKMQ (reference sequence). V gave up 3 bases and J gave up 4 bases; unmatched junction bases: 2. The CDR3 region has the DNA TGTGCCAGCAGCTTCGTAGCGGGAGGAGAGACCCAGTACTTC. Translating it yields CASSFVAGGETQYF.

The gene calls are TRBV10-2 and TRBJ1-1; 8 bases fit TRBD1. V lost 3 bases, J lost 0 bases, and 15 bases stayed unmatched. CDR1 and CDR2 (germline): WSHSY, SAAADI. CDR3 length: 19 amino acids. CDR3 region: CASSELSRGRLRMNTEAFF. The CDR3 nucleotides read TGCGCCAGCAGTGAATTGAGCAGGGGGCGCCTACGTATGAACACTGAAGCTTTCTTT.

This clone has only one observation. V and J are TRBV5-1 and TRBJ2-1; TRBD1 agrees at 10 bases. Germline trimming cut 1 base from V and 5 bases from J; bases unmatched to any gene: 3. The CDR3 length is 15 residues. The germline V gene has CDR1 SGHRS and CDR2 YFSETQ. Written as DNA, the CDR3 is TGCGCCAGCAGCTTGTGGACAGGGGGAAACAATGAGCAGTTCTTC. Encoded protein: CASSLWTGGNNEQFF. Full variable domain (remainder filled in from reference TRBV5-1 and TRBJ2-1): KAGVTQTPRYLIKTRGQQVTLSCSPISGHRSVSWYQQTPGQGLQFLFEYFSETQRNKGNFPGRFSGRQFSNSRSEMNVSTLELGDSALYLCASSLWTGGNNEQFFGPGTRLTVL.

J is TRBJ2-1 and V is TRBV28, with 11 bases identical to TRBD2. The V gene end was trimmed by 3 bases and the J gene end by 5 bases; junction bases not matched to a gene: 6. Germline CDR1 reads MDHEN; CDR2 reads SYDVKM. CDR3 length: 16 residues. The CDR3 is CASSLGLADVNNEQFF. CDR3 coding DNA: TGTGCCAGCAGTTTGGGACTAGCGGATGTAAACAATGAGCAGTTCTTC.

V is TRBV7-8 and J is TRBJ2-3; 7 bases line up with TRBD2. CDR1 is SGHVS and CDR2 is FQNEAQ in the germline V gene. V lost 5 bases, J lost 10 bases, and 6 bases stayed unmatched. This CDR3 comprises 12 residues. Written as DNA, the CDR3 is TGTGCCAGCAGCCGGGGGGAGATCGCGCAGTATTTT. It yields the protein CASSRGEIAQYF. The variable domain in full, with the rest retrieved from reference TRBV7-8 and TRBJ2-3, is GAGVSQSPRYKVAKRGQDVALRCDPISGHVSLFWYQQALGQGPEFLTYFQNEAQLDKSGLPSDRFFAERPEGSVSTLKIQRTQQEDSAVYLCASSRGEIAQYFGPGTRLTVL.

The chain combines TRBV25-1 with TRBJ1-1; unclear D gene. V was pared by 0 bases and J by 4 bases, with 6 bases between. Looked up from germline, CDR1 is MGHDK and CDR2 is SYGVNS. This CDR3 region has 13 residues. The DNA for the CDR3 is TGTGCCAGCAGTGAATATCTCGGCACTGAAGCTTTCTTT. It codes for CASSEYLGTEAFF.

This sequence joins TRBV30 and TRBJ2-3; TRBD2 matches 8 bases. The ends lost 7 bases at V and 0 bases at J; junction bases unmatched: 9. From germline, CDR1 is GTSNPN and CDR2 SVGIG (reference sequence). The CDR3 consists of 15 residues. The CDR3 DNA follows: TGTGCCTCCTCGGGGGGGTTAGGGAGCACAGATACGCAGTATTTT. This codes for CASSGGLGSTDTQYF.

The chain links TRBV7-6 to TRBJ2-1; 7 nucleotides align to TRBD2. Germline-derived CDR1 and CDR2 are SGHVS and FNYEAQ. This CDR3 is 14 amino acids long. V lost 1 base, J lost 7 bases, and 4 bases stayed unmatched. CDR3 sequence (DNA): TGTGCCAGCAGCTTAGGAGCGGGAAATAATGAGCAGTTCTTC. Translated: CASSLGAGNNEQFF.

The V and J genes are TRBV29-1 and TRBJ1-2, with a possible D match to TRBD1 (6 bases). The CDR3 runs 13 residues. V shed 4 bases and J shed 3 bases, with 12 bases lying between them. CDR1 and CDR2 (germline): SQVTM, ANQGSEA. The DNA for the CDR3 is TGCAGCGTTGTAGGGGGACCAGACTATGGCTACACCTTC. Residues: CSVVGGPDYGYTF.

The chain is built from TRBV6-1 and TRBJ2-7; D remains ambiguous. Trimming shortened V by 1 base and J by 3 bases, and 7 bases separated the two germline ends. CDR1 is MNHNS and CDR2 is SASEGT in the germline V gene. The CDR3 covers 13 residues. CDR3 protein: CASSEGRIYEQYF. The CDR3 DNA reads TGTGCCAGCAGTGAAGGTAGGATCTACGAGCAGTACTTC.

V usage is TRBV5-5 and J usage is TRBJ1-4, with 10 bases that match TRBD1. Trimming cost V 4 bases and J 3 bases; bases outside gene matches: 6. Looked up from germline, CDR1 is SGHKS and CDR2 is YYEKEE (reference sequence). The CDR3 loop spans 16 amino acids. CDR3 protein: CASSPGQGWANEKLFF. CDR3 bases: TGTGCCAGCAGCCCGGGACAGGGGTGGGCTAATGAAAAACTGTTTTTT. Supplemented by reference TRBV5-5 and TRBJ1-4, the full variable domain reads DAGVTQSPTHLIKTRGQQVTLRCSPISGHKSVSWYQQVLGQGPQFIFQYYEKEERGRGNFPDRFSARQFPNYSSELNVNALLLGDSALYLCASSPGQGWANEKLFFGSGTQLSVL.

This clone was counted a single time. The CDR3 coding sequence is TGTGCCACCTCTCGGGCGAGTGGGGGGTCTTACAATGAGCAGTTCTTC. This translates into CATSRASGGSYNEQFF. This chain uses TRBV15 with TRBJ2-1, with D tentatively TRBD2 (6 bases). V lost 8 bases and J lost 4, with 21 bases in between. This CDR3 region has 16 residues. CDR1 LNHNV and CDR2 YYDKDF come from the germline V gene (reference sequence).

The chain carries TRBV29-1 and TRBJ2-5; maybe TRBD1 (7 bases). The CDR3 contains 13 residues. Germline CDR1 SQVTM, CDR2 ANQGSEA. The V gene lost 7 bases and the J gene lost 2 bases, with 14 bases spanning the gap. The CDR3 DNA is TGCAGCGCCGGCGGGGACAGACAAGAGACCCAGTACTTC. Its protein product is CSAGGDRQETQYF.

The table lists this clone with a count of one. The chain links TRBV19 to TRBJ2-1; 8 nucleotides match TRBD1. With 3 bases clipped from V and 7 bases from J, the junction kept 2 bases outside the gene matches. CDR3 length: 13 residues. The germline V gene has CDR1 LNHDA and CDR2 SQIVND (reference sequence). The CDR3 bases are TGTGCCAGTAGTATGGACAGGGCGAATGAGCAGTTCTTC. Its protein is CASSMDRANEQFF.